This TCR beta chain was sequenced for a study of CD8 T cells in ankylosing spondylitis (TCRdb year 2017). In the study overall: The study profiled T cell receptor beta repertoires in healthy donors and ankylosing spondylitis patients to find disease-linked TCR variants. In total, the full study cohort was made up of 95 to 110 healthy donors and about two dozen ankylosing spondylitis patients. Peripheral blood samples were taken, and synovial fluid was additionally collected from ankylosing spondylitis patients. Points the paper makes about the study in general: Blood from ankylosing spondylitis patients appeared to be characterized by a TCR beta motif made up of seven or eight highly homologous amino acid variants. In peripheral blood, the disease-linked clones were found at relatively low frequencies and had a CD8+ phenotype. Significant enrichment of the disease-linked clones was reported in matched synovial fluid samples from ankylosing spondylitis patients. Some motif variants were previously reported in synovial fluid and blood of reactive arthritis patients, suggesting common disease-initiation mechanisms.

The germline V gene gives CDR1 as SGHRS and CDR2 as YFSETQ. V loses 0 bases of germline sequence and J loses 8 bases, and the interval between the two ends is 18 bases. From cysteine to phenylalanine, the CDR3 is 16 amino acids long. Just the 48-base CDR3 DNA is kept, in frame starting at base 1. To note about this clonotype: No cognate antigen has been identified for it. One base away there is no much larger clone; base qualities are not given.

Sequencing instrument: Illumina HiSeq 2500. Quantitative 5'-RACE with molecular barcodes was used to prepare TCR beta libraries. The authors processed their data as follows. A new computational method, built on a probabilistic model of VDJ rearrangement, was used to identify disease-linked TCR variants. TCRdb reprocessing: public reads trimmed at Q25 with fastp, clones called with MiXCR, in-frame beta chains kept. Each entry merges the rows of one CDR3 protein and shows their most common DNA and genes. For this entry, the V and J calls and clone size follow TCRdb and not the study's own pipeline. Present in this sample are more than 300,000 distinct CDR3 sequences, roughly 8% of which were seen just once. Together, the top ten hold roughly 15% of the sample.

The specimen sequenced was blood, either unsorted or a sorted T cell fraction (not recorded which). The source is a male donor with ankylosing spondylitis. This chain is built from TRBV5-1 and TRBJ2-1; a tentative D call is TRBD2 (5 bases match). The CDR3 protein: CASSLGPRGGPHEQFF. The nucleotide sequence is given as TGCGCCAGCAGCTTGGGCCCCAGAGGAGGACCGCATGAGCAGTTCTTC.